This record concerns one T cell receptor (beta chain) sequence. Antigen: not known. Method: immunoSEQ multiplex PCR; TCRdb's copy keeps in-frame clones and lacks some. The sample lists 170,000 or so clones, approximately 90% occurring once. This sample is part of a study of T cell responses to AZD1222 COVID-19 vaccine. Study outcomes and limitations: Repertoire sampling was restricted to post-peak T cell response timepoints. Baseline seropositives among AZD1222 recipients totaled only 5 or 6. In a largely white British group with more females than males, clonal diversity was possibly underestimated.

V lost 0 bases and J lost 3; bases outside the gene matches: 4. CDR1 and CDR2 (germline): SEHNR, FQNEAQ (reference sequence). The CDR3 spans 15 residues. The chain combines TRBV7-9 with TRBJ2-7; 8 bases fit TRBD1. The TCR sequence derives from an adult in good health. Sample: peripheral blood, taken on day 0 of AZD1222 vaccination. CDR3 sequence: CASSLAGTGNYEQYF. CDR3 nucleotide sequence: TGTGCCAGCAGCTTAGCGGGGACAGGCAACTACGAGCAGTACTTC.